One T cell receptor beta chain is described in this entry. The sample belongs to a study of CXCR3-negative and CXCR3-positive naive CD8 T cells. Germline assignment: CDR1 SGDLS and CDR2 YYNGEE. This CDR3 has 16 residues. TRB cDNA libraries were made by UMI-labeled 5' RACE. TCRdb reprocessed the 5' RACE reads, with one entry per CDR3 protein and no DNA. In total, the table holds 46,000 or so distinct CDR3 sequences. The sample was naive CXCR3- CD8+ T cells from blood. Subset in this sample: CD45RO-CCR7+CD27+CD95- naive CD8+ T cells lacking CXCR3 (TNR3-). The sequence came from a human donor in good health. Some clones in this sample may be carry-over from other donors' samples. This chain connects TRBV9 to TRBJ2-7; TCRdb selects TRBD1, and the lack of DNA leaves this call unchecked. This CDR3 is CASSPTGGFTSYEQYF.